The sequence of this TCR beta chain was determined in a study of blood T cell repertoires in COVID-19. Study in general: PBMCs, B-cell-depleted T cells, or T cells provided the cDNA or gDNA that made up the material.

CDR1 and CDR2 from the germline V gene are GTSNPN and SVGIG (reference sequence). CDR3 length: 14 amino acids. The ends lost 1 base at V and 9 bases at J; junction bases unmatched: 8. Study processing details: It was from reference gene primer amplification that nucleated cell counts were estimated. Profiled with immunoSEQ multiplex PCR; TCRdb holds only in-frame clones, not every one. That table furnishes V, J and clone size, whereas the DNA furnished D and trimming. The sample comprises hundreds of thousands of clones, about 92% of which are singletons, and approximately 2.5% rests with the top ten. Participants reported their clinical history, and cohort assignment relied on those reports. Recovered participants had two consecutive negative NP/OP PCR tests, healthcare professional clearance, or symptom resolution.

This clonotype originated in a man aged 60 to 69 who had recovered from COVID-19. V is TRBV30 and J is TRBJ2-1, with 8 bases matching TRBD2. The sample taken for sequencing was PBMCs or T cells enriched from blood (not recorded which). CDR3 sequence (DNA): TGTGCCTGGAGTGACGGGAGGGCTCGCGTTGAGCAGTTCTTC. Translating gives CAWSDGRARVEQFF.